The 5 T cell receptor beta chains below come from one sample, sequenced in a study of identical twins. TCRdb passed the 5' RACE reads through MiXCR, listing each CDR3 protein once. The repertoire has some 330,000 distinct CDR3 sequences, approximately 8.8% of them found once; the top ten carry under 10%. Source material: naive T cells sorted from blood. The receptors stem from a woman in her 50s in good health.

This clonotype came up a few times. This chain connects TRBV3-1 to TRBJ2-1; 9 nucleotides match TRBD2. The CDR3 length is 14 residues. Germline lookup yields CDR1 LGHDT and CDR2 YNNKEL (reference sequence). Trimming removed 10 bases from V and 5 bases from J; junction bases left unmatched: 9. The chain's CDR3 is CATTPASGNNEQFF. Written as DNA, the CDR3 is TGTGCCACCACCCCGGCTAGCGGGAACAATGAGCAGTTCTTC.

This clonotype was counted at least ten times. The rearrangement joins TRBV5-1 to TRBJ2-1; 9 bases match TRBD2. Germline V gene data show CDR1 as SGHRS and CDR2 as YFSETQ. V shed 5 bases, J shed 6 bases, and the junction held 3 bases outside the gene matches. The CDR3 is 13 amino acids. In DNA form, the CDR3 reads TGCGCCAGCAGGGTTAGCGGGGGCAATGAGCAGTTCTTC. Amino acid sequence: CASRVSGGNEQFF.

This clonotype was counted ten times or more. The gene calls are TRBV9 and TRBJ2-2; TRBD2 aligns across 8 bases. V was clipped by 4 bases and J by 4 bases; unmatched bases: 6. This CDR3 has 15 amino acids. Germline lookup yields CDR1 SGDLS and CDR2 YYNGEE. The CDR3 coding sequence is TGTGCCAGCAGCCCCGGGAGGGCCGGCACCGGGGAGCTGTTTTTT. It codes for CASSPGRAGTGELFF.

This clonotype was observed once. The chain uses TRBV4-1 and TRBJ1-1; perhaps TRBD1 as D (6 bases). The CDR3 length is 16 residues. V was trimmed by 1 base and J by 1 base, leaving 13 bases between them. The V gene's germline CDR1 is MGHRA and CDR2 YSYEKL. CDR3 sequence reads: CASSQGGAPGNTEAFF. Here the CDR3 DNA reads TGCGCCAGCAGCCAAGGGGGGGCTCCAGGGAACACTGAAGCTTTCTTT.

This clonotype was counted many times. The chain couples TRBV20-1 to TRBJ2-3, with D maybe TRBD1 (5 bases). Per the germline V gene, CDR1 is DFQATT and CDR2 is SNEGSKA (reference sequence). The CDR3 is made up of 14 amino acids. V lost 0 bases and J lost 4, with 11 bases in between. CDR3 residues: CSARDRQGPDTQYF. Here the CDR3 DNA reads TGCAGTGCTAGAGATCGTCAGGGTCCAGATACGCAGTATTTT.